The rows below give T cell receptor beta chains drawn from one sample of a study of neurological immune-mediated disorders. Each CDR3 protein gets one entry after TCRdb re-called the 5' RACE reads with MiXCR. Seen here are 65,000 to 70,000 distinct CDR3 sequences, around 4% observed once, and the top ten hold roughly 2.7%. Input material: PBMCs. Every receptor here comes from a man aged 50-60 years with multiple sclerosis. CDR3s include the opening cysteine and the closing phenylalanine or tryptophan. The D gene is left open where the match is weak. Not all rows give a size; the values are once, few, many and, for expanded clones, a class.

v_gene,abundance,d_gene,j_gene,CDR3aa,CDR3nt
TRBV20-1,many,-,TRBJ1-1,CSARDSPAGTEAFF,TGCAGTGCTAGAGATTCTCCGGCGGGCACTGAAGCTTTCTTT
TRBV4-1,many,-,TRBJ2-5,CASSQGRAGGGETQYF,TGCGCCAGCAGCCAAGGCCGGGCTGGGGGCGGAGAGACCCAGTACTTC
TRBV2,many,-,TRBJ1-2,CASSEQEAYGYTF,TGTGCCAGCAGTGAACAGGAGGCCTATGGCTACACCTTC
TRBV4-1,many,-,TRBJ1-1,CASSQLTRTEAFF,TGCGCCAGCAGCCAATTGACGCGGACTGAAGCTTTCTTT
TRBV7-3,-,-,TRBJ2-3,CASSFSGTNPDTQYF,TGTGCCAGCAGCTTCTCCGGGACAAACCCAGATACGCAGTATTTT
TRBV7-8,many,-,TRBJ1-6,CASSLGGRSPLHF,TGTGCCAGCAGCTTAGGGGGGAGATCACCCCTCCACTTT
TRBV20-1,few,TRBD1,TRBJ1-5,CSTHGTGSQPQNF,TGCAGTACACACGGGACAGGCAGTCAGCCCCAGAATTTT
TRBV29-1,many,TRBD1,TRBJ1-2,CSVEVSDRGTGGYTF,TGCAGCGTTGAGGTTTCTGACAGGGGGACAGGTGGCTACACCTTC
TRBV10-2,many,TRBD1,TRBJ1-5,CASSDIRDRGRRGPQHF,TGCGCCAGCAGTGACATCCGGGACAGGGGACGCCGTGGGCCCCAGCATTTT
TRBV7-6,many,-,TRBJ2-5,CASSLELETSAQYF,TGTGCCAGCAGCTTAGAGTTAGAGACCTCGGCCCAGTACTTC
TRBV20-1,many,-,TRBJ2-2,CSARNRIQGTHTGELFF,TGCAGTGCTAGAAACCGTATACAGGGAACCCACACCGGGGAGCTGTTTTTT
TRBV6-5,many,-,TRBJ2-5,CASSLQGTQETQYF,TGTGCCAGCAGTTTGCAGGGTACACAAGAGACCCAGTACTTC
TRBV4-1,many,-,TRBJ1-5,CASSQVGGQPQHF,TGCGCCAGCAGCCAAGTCGGGGGACAGCCCCAGCATTTT
TRBV5-1,many,TRBD1,TRBJ2-5,CASSRGTGLETQYF,TGCGCCAGCAGTCGCGGGACAGGGTTGGAGACCCAGTACTTC
TRBV6-5,few,-,TRBJ1-1,CASSYVRSRKNTEAFF,TGTGCCAGCAGTTACGTCAGGTCCCGGAAGAACACTGAAGCTTTCTTT
TRBV30,many,-,TRBJ1-5,CAWTDQGLGWPQHF,TGTGCCTGGACCGATCAGGGCCTAGGGTGGCCCCAGCATTTT
TRBV5-1,many,TRBD1,TRBJ1-1,CASREGTGGTEAFF,TGCGCCAGCAGGGAAGGGACAGGGGGCACTGAAGCTTTCTTT
TRBV12-3/TRBV12-4,-,TRBD1,TRBJ2-1,CASRLDRVNNEQFF,TGTGCCAGCAGATTAGACAGGGTGAACAATGAGCAGTTCTTC